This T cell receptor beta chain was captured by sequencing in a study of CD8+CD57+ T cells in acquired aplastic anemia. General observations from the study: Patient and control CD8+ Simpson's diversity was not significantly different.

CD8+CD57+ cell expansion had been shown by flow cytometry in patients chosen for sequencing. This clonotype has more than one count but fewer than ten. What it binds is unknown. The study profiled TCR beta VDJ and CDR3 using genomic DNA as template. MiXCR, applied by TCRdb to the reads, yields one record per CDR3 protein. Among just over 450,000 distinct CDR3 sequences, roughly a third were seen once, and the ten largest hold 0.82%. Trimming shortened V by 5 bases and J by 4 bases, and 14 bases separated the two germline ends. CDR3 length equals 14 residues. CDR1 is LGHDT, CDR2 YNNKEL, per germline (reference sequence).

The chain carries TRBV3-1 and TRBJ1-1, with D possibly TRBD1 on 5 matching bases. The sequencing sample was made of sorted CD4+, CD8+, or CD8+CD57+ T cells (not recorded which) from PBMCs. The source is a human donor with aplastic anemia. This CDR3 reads CASSRDAWGTEAFF. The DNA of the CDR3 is TGTGCCAGCAGCAGGGACGCCTGGGGCACTGAAGCTTTCTTT.